These 29 T cell receptor beta chains were all obtained from the same sample, sequenced in a study of blood T cells in healthy people across ages. Combining a sample-barcoded 5' primer with a J-beta primer mix, a second PCR ran for roughly 6 to 11 cycles. TCRdb processed the 5' RACE reads anew with MiXCR; each CDR3 protein has one entry. The data contain about 1.7 million distinct CDR3 sequences, about 28% of them singletons. Sequences were obtained from blood. The receptors were gathered from a woman in her thirties in good health.

The sample holds a few counts of this clonotype. V gene TRBV12-3 or TRBV12-4 combines with J gene TRBJ2-1; TRBD2 agrees at 11 bases. The CDR3 has 20 residues. Trimming at V came to 6 bases and at J to 0 bases, leaving 16 bases not matched to a gene. Here the CDR3 DNA reads TGTGCCAGCAGAGGGGCTGACGGACTAGCGGGCCTGAGCTCCTACAATGAGCAGTTCTTC. Amino acids: CASRGADGLAGLSSYNEQFF.

The chain employs TRBV27 and TRBJ1-6, with D uncertain. Trimming took off 3 bases at V and 7 bases at J, with 10 bases between the two ends. Germline V gene data show CDR1 as MNHEY and CDR2 as SMNVEV (reference sequence). This CDR3 is built from 14 residues. The CDR3 region is CASSFKDGNSPLHF. CDR3 bases: TGTGCCAGCAGTTTTAAGGACGGGAATTCACCCCTCCACTTT.

This clonotype showed up just a few times. This CDR3 is CASSQGWTANYSPLHF. For the CDR3, the DNA is TGTGCCAGCAGCCAAGGTTGGACAGCCAATTATTCACCCCTCCACTTT. This chain joins TRBV3-1 and TRBJ1-6; D perhaps matches TRBD1 (6 bases). The V gene lost 1 base and the J gene lost 8 bases, with 15 bases spanning the gap. The CDR3 spans 16 residues. Per the germline V gene, CDR1 is LGHDT and CDR2 is YNNKEL (reference sequence).

The chain carries TRBV14 and TRBJ1-1, with D possibly matching TRBD1 (5 bases). The CDR3 covers 12 residues. Germline V lookup: CDR1 SGHDN, CDR2 FVKESK. Trimming pared 6 bases from V and 8 bases from J, leaving 13 bases between. DNA for the CDR3: TGTGCCAGCAGTTTGTCAGGGTACGAAGCTTTCTTT. Encoded protein: CASSLSGYEAFF.

The chain carries TRBV28 and TRBJ1-2; unclear D gene. The CDR3 length is 14 residues. Germline CDR1 and CDR2: MDHEN and SYDVKM. Trimming took 1 base from V and 7 from J, leaving 13 bases between them. CDR3 bases: TGTGCCAGCAGTTTATTCACGGGGTTCTCTGGCTACACCTTC. This codes for CASSLFTGFSGYTF.

This clonotype showed up just a few times. The chain links TRBV12-3 or TRBV12-4 to TRBJ1-2; D not resolved. The CDR3 has 13 residues. Trimming pared 6 bases from V and 2 bases from J, leaving 10 bases between. The CDR3 DNA reads as TGTGCCAGCAGGTTGACAAGGAACTATGGCTACACCTTC. As protein: CASRLTRNYGYTF.

In its sample, this clonotype was seen a few times. The chain carries TRBV6-5 and TRBJ1-2, with D maybe TRBD1 (5 bases). Between the trimmed V and J ends, which lost 0 bases and 10 bases, there was a span of 18 bases. Per the germline V gene, CDR1 is MNHEY and CDR2 is SVGAGI. The CDR3 is 15 residues long. CDR3 sequence (DNA): TGTGCCAGCAGTTACTCGGGGGGGACCAGAGTTTCCTACACCTTC. This codes for CASSYSGGTRVSYTF.

The gene calls are TRBV7-9 and TRBJ2-7; TRBD2 matches at 9 bases. The CDR3 extends over 14 amino acids. The germline V gene has CDR1 SEHNR and CDR2 FQNEAQ (reference sequence). J gave up 11 bases and V 6 bases, and 14 bases lay outside the gene matches. CDR3 sequence reads: CASRAAGGTEIEYF. CDR3 DNA sequence: TGTGCCAGCAGGGCAGCGGGAGGCACAGAAATCGAGTACTTC.

This clonotype was seen a few times. The rearrangement uses TRBV6-5 and TRBJ2-1, with 11 bases lining up with TRBD1. Germline V CDR1 and CDR2: MNHEY, SVGAGI. J lost 7 bases, V lost 7 bases, and 9 bases had no gene match. The length of the CDR3 is 15 residues. This CDR3 reads CASKSPGTGGNEQFF. CDR3 DNA sequence: TGTGCCAGCAAATCACCCGGGACAGGGGGAAATGAGCAGTTCTTC.

In this sample, this clonotype turned up many times. The J gene is TRBJ2-7, the V gene TRBV12-3 or TRBV12-4; D remains unclear. Trimming shortened V by 1 base and J by 7 bases, and 20 bases separated the two germline ends. The CDR3 has 16 residues. The DNA of the CDR3 is TGTGCCAGCAGTTTAGGGTCAAGATTACGACGTTGGGAGCAGTACTTC. This gives the protein CASSLGSRLRRWEQYF.

For this clonotype: One end of the junction is discordant with germline, which a read error may explain. This sequence joins TRBV14 and TRBJ2-1, with TRBD1 matching 7 bases. Germline V gene data show CDR1 as SGHDN and CDR2 as FVKESK. The CDR3 totals 16 residues. DNA for the CDR3: TGTACCAGCAGCCAGACGACAGGGACCACCTACAATGAGCAGTTCTTC. It codes for CTSSQTTGTTYNEQFF.

Only one count was recorded for this clonotype. V and J are TRBV29-1 and TRBJ2-3, with D possibly TRBD1 on 5 matching bases. The V end lost 5 bases, the J end lost 2 bases, and 11 bases lay between the germline ends. Germline V CDR1 and CDR2: SQVTM, ANQGSEA. The CDR3 is made up of 13 amino acids. In nucleotides, the CDR3 is TGCAGCGTTACCCAGACAGCCACAGATACGCAGTATTTT. Translated, it gives CSVTQTATDTQYF.

This clonotype turned up a few times. This chain connects TRBV7-9 to TRBJ2-3; D possibly corresponds to TRBD1 (6 bases). Germline V gives CDR1 SEHNR, CDR2 FQNEAQ (reference sequence). This CDR3 has 18 amino acids. Trimming stripped 1 base from V and 0 bases from J, with 17 bases between. This chain's CDR3 is CASSLVGGDNSSTDTQYF. Written as DNA, the CDR3 is TGTGCCAGCAGCTTAGTGGGTGGGGACAACTCTAGCACAGATACGCAGTATTTT.

The chain couples TRBV25-1 to TRBJ2-3, with TRBD1 matching 8 bases. CDR3 length equals 15 residues. V lost 7 bases and J lost 6; bases outside the gene matches: 12. Germline CDR1 is MGHDK and CDR2 is SYGVNS. The CDR3, as DNA: TGTGCCAGCACGGCCGACAGGGGTCTAGGGGATACGCAGTATTTT. Encoded protein: CASTADRGLGDTQYF.

The rearrangement uses TRBV20-1 and TRBJ2-1, with D perhaps given as TRBD1 or TRBD2 (5 bases each). V lost 1 base and J 9 bases, leaving 10 bases between the germline ends. Germline V gene lookup returns CDR1 DFQATT and CDR2 SNEGSKA (reference sequence). The CDR3 has 12 amino acids. CDR3 sequence: CSARGPGSEQFF. The CDR3 DNA reads as TGCAGTGCTAGAGGACCAGGGAGTGAGCAGTTCTTC.

Regarding this clonotype: Its ends do not fully match the called genes, so a read error is possible. This sequence joins TRBV6-5 and TRBJ1-5, with a tentative D call TRBD1 (5 bases). There are 15 residues in the CDR3. CDR1 and CDR2 (germline): MNHEY, SVGAGI. The CDR3 bases are TGTGCCAGCAGTATTCACCGGGACGGCAATCACCCCCAGCATTTT. Amino acids: CASSIHRDGNHPQHF.

This clonotype was found many times. The chain links TRBV5-5 to TRBJ2-7, with 9 bases that match TRBD1. After removal of 4 bases from V and 3 bases from J, the junction contained 14 bases not matched to a gene. The CDR3 is 17 residues long. In germline, CDR1 is SGHKS, CDR2 YYEKEE (reference sequence). CDR3 coding DNA: TGTGCCAGCAGCGGACGATGGGGGACAGGGACCCTCTACGAGCAGTACTTC. It translates to CASSGRWGTGTLYEQYF.

V gene TRBV5-1 combines with J gene TRBJ2-6; 8 nucleotides line up with TRBD1. V shed 5 bases, J shed 0 bases, and the junction held 10 bases outside the gene matches. This CDR3 has 18 residues. From germline, CDR1 is SGHRS and CDR2 YFSETQ. CDR3 sequence: CASSVRTGSLSGANVLTF. The CDR3 coding sequence is TGCGCCAGCAGTGTCCGGACAGGGTCCCTCTCTGGGGCCAACGTCCTGACTTTC.

This sequence joins TRBV6-2 or TRBV6-3 and TRBJ2-7; D is unclear. Germline lookup yields CDR1 MNHEY and CDR2 SVGEGT. V gave up 2 bases and J gave up 1 base, with 15 bases separating them. CDR3 size: 16 residues. In nucleotides, the CDR3 is TGTGCCAGCAGTTACAGTGCCCTGTTGACTTCCTACGAGCAGTACTTC. Its translation: CASSYSALLTSYEQYF.

This clonotype was seen many times. CDR3 DNA sequence: TGTGCCAGCAGCCGGACAGAGTACGAGCAGTACTTC. Residues: CASSRTEYEQYF. This chain joins TRBV3-1 and TRBJ2-7; TRBD1 is a possible D gene (6 bases). V was trimmed by 4 bases and J by 4 bases, leaving 8 bases between them. Germline lookup yields CDR1 LGHDT and CDR2 YNNKEL (reference sequence). This CDR3 spans 12 amino acids.

This clonotype occurred a few times. The V gene is TRBV5-6, the J gene TRBJ2-4, with D perhaps given as TRBD1 or TRBD2 (5 bases each). Trimming shortened V by 0 bases and J by 14 bases, and 9 bases separated the two germline ends. Germline V lookup: CDR1 SGHDT, CDR2 YYEEEE. The CDR3 runs 11 residues. For the CDR3, the DNA is TGTGCCAGCAGCTTGGGCAGGGAGAAGTACTTC. Protein sequence: CASSLGREKYF.

This clonotype was seen only a few times. The J gene is TRBJ2-7, the V gene TRBV2; D is perhaps TRBD1 (5 bases). CDR1 and CDR2 (germline): SNHLY, FYNNEI. Trimming removed 8 bases from V and 5 bases from J, with 16 bases in between. The CDR3 is made up of 13 amino acids. The CDR3 coding sequence is TGTGCCAGCTCATGGGCCAGGGTCAACGAGCAGTACTTC. Translated, it gives CASSWARVNEQYF.

This clonotype was observed a few times. This rearrangement joins TRBV28 to TRBJ2-7, with D uncertain. V lost 10 bases and J 5 bases, leaving 12 bases between the germline ends. CDR3 length: 11 residues. Germline CDR1 is MDHEN and CDR2 is SYDVKM. For the CDR3, the DNA is TGTGCCATCTATACACGGGACGAGCAGTACTTC. Its translation: CAIYTRDEQYF.

The table lists this clonotype with a few counts. This chain links TRBV14 with TRBJ2-7; possible D gene TRBD1, 6 bases. The CDR3 spans 15 residues. V dropped 6 bases and J dropped 2 bases, with 17 bases sitting between them. CDR1 and CDR2 (germline): SGHDN, FVKESK. The CDR3: CASRRGGGPTYEQYF. The CDR3 DNA is TGTGCCAGCAGGCGCGGTGGGGGCCCAACCTACGAGCAGTACTTC.

This clonotype was counted at least ten times. V is TRBV18 and J is TRBJ2-1; D call uncertain. V was clipped by 3 bases and J by 2 bases, with 8 bases between them. This CDR3 has 14 amino acids. Germline loops: CDR1 KGHSH, CDR2 LQKENI. Here the CDR3 reads CASSPGGTYNEQFF. In DNA form, the CDR3 reads TGTGCCAGCTCACCCGGCGGAACCTACAATGAGCAGTTCTTC.

The table lists this clonotype with many counts. The chain joins TRBV7-2 to TRBJ1-4; TRBD1 is a possible D gene (5 bases). The V gene lost 1 base and the J gene lost 10 bases, with 10 bases spanning the gap. Germline CDR1 is SGHTA and CDR2 is FQGNSA. This CDR3 has 13 residues. CDR3 in DNA: TGTGCCAGCAGCTTAGAGTGGCAGGGAAAACTGTTTTTT. Encoded protein: CASSLEWQGKLFF.

V is TRBV5-1 and J is TRBJ2-1, with a weak D call TRBD2 (6 bases). TRBJ2-7 matches the DNA end more closely, so the J call is doubtful. Germline CDR1 and CDR2: SGHRS and YFSETQ. This CDR3 has 14 residues. The CDR3 reads CASSVTSSYNEQYF. The CDR3 DNA sequence: TGCGCCAGCAGCGTCACTAGCTCCTACAATGAGCAGTACTTC.

Comments on this clonotype: One junction end disagrees with the germline gene, perhaps due to a read error. This sequence joins TRBV7-8 and TRBJ2-7; 9 bases fit TRBD1. The J call is doubtful: the DNA matches TRBJ2-5 better. The CDR3 runs 15 residues. The V gene's germline CDR1 is SGHVS and CDR2 FQNEAQ. The CDR3 region is CTSSPWTGVRETQYF. The CDR3 DNA reads as TGTACCAGCAGCCCTTGGACAGGGGTGAGGGAGACCCAGTACTTC.

This chain uses TRBV6-6 with TRBJ1-2, with 9 bases lining up with TRBD1. The CDR3 length is 16 residues. The junction had 9 bases not matched to a gene; V was cut back by 5 bases and J by 2 bases. Germline assignment: CDR1 MNHNY and CDR2 SVGAGI (reference sequence). The CDR3 DNA follows: TGTGCCAGCAGTACCGGGGGGGGACAGGGAAACTATGGCTACACCTTC. Protein sequence: CASSTGGGQGNYGYTF.